The T cell receptor beta chain under discussion was sequenced for a study of blood T cell repertoires in COVID-19. At the level of the study: Samples came from the United States, Italy and Spain, spanning acute and convalescent COVID-19.

CDR1 and CDR2 (germline): SGDLS, YYNGEE. The CDR3 loop spans 17 amino acids. V was pared by 3 bases and J by 2 bases, with 8 bases of the junction left unmatched. As handled by the study authors: Estimates of nucleated cell counts were drawn from the amplification of reference gene primers. The assay was immunoSEQ multiplex PCR, and TCRdb's table has in-frame clones only and misses some. That table supplies the V and J calls and clone size; D and trimming were determined from the DNA. The data show 120,000 to 150,000 clones, with more than 75% seen just once and 2.6% held by the top ten. The sequenced sample was peripheral blood. This receptor was identified in a human donor with acute or convalescent COVID-19. The donor label of this sample is uncertain. The gene calls are TRBV9 and TRBJ1-5; the match to TRBD1 covers 10 bases. As DNA, the CDR3 is TGTGCCAGCAGCGGGGGACAGGGGCCATTCGGCAATCAGCCCCAGCATTTT. Encoded protein: CASSGGQGPFGNQPQHF.